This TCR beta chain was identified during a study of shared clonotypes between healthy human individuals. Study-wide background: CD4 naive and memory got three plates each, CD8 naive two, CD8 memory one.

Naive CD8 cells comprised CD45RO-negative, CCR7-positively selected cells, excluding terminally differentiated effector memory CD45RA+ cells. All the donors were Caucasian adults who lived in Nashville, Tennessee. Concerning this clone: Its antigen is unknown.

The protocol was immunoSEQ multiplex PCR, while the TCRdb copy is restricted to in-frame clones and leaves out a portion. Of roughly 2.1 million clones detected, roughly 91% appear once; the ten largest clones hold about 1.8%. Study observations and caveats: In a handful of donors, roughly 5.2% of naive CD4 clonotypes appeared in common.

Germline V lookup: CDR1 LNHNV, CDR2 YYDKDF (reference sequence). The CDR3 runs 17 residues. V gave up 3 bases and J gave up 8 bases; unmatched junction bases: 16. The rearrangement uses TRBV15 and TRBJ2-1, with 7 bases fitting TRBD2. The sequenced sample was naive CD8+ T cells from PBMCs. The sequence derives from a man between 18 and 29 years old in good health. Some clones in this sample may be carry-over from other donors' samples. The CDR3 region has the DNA TGTGCCACCAGCAGGGATTATAGCCTAGCGGCCCGCGATGAGCAGTTCTTC. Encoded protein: CATSRDYSLAARDEQFF.